Reported below is one TCR beta chain. Its antigen remains unknown. Each sample's input was 250 ng genomic DNA, 30,000 to 45,000 genome equivalents. The sample belongs to a study of T cell clusters in autoimmune cytopenias. The CDR3 consists of 13 residues. Study-wide results and limits: TRB repertoire shifts in secondary cytopenia and chronic lymphocytic leukemia mostly reflected lymphoma, not autoimmunity.

TRB rearrangements were amplified by touch-down multiplex PCR with mixed TRB-A/B primers. One entry per CDR3 protein, without DNA, is what TCRdb gives after re-calling the multiplex PCR reads. This listing includes around 5,500 distinct CDR3 sequences. This sample was shared with a second study, whose subject was T cell repertoires in aging, cancer and after chemotherapy.

This clonotype was obtained from a human donor in good health. This sequence joins TRBV12-3 or TRBV12-4 and TRBJ2-5; lacking DNA, the TRBD1 call made by TCRdb goes unchecked. The sequenced material came from peripheral blood. CDR3 amino acids: CASSSQGEETQYF.